What follows are 6 T cell receptor beta chains derived from one specimen sequenced in a study of shared clonotypes between healthy human individuals (dated by TCRdb to the early 2020s). CD8 naive samples were CD45RO-negative cells positively selected for CCR7, giving a CD45RA+CCR7+ population that excluded TemRA cells. Library prep was done by the immunoSEQ multiplex PCR assay. TCRdb carries this immuneACCESS record with in-frame sequences only. Its versions omit some clonotypes, under half of them owing to an unresolved V gene in the studies checked, with the rest unexplained. The sample has millions of clones on record, about 92% of them singletons. The top ten clonotypes cover over 1.5% of the sample. Source material: naive CD8+ T cells from PBMCs. The cell subset or site label for this specimen denotes: CD45RA+CCR7+. The receptor source for this set is a man younger than 30 in good health. Some clones in this sample may be carry-over from other donors' samples.

This chain joins TRBV28 and TRBJ1-5; D unresolved. This CDR3 has 17 amino acids. V lost 4 bases and J lost 0, with 16 bases in between. Germline V gives CDR1 MDHEN, CDR2 SYDVKM. The CDR3 DNA reads TGTGCCAGCAGTTATCATCCCGGGGTGTATAGCAATCAGCCCCAGCATTTT. This sequence encodes CASSYHPGVYSNQPQHF.

The chain employs TRBV9 and TRBJ1-3; 7 bases line up with TRBD1. The V gene end was trimmed by 0 bases and the J gene end by 4 bases; junction bases not matched to a gene: 7. The germline gives CDR1 SGDLS, CDR2 YYNGEE. The CDR3 covers 16 residues. In DNA form, the CDR3 reads TGTGCCAGCAGCGTAGTGGCAGGGGGTTCGGGAAACACCATATATTTT. This gives the protein CASSVVAGGSGNTIYF.

The V gene is TRBV27, the J gene TRBJ2-2, with TRBD2 as a possible D gene (6 bases). Trimming left V 0 bases short and J 0 bases short, with 17 bases between. The CDR3 length is 19 residues. Germline V CDR1 and CDR2: MNHEY, SMNVEV (reference sequence). The chain's CDR3 is CASSLSAGTGLSNTGELFF. The CDR3 DNA sequence: TGTGCCAGCAGTTTATCCGCGGGAACGGGACTCTCGAACACCGGGGAGCTGTTTTTT.

Worth noting for this clone: The sample carries other DNA sequences with the same CDR3. The V and J genes are TRBV9 and TRBJ2-1, with 8 nucleotides matching TRBD2. V dropped 2 bases and J dropped 5; count of bases not matched to a gene: 6. The germline V gene encodes CDR1 SGDLS and CDR2 YYNGEE. The CDR3 spans 15 residues. As DNA, the CDR3 is TGTGCCAGCAGCGTCGGAGCGGGAGCGAACAATGAGCAGTTCTTC. Amino acids: CASSVGAGANNEQFF.

V and J are TRBV7-2 and TRBJ2-2; no definite D call. Trimming took 5 bases from V and 6 from J, leaving 16 bases between them. In germline, CDR1 is SGHTA, CDR2 FQGNSA. This CDR3 comprises 15 residues. The CDR3 is CASSVLLQRAGELFF. CDR3 DNA sequence: TGTGCCAGCAGCGTCCTCCTGCAACGGGCCGGGGAGCTGTTTTTT.

CDR3 region: CATSVNRGGQPQHF. The CDR3 DNA reads TGTGCCACCAGCGTCAATAGGGGGGGCCAGCCCCAGCATTTT. The chain is built from TRBV15 and TRBJ1-5; possible D gene TRBD1, 6 bases. The CDR3 covers 14 residues. CDR1 and CDR2 (germline): LNHNV, YYDKDF (reference sequence). V lost 5 bases and J lost 7, with 15 bases in between.